The rows below give T cell receptor beta chains drawn from one sample of a study of OX40 agonist ivuxolimab in advanced cancers. Profiled with immunoSEQ multiplex PCR; TCRdb holds only in-frame clones, not every one. Altogether about 89,000 clones are present, roughly 88% being singletons, with the ten largest covering 0.25% to 0.3%. This material consisted of CD4+ or CD8+ T cells sorted from blood, taken in a trial of the OX40 agonist ivuxolimab. The source is an adult with an advanced solid tumor such as melanoma, head and neck, liver or kidney cancer. CDR3s include the opening cysteine and the closing phenylalanine or tryptophan. A D gene is named only where the DNA matches it firmly. Some rows mark clone size as missing; the rest say once, few, many or name a class of expanded clone.

v_call: TRBV11-3; clone_size: NA; d_call: TRBD2; j_call: TRBJ2-2; cdr3_nt: TGTGCCAGCAGCTCCCCTGGGGGACTAGAATCGGCCGGGGAGCTGTTTTTT; cdr3_aa: CASSSPGGLESAGELFF
v_call: TRBV6-1; clone_size: once; d_call: TRBD1; j_call: TRBJ2-7; cdr3_nt: TGTGCCAGCAGAGGGACAGGGGTTGACTACGAGCAGTACTTC; cdr3_aa: CASRGTGVDYEQYF
v_call: TRBV6-1; clone_size: NA; d_call: NA; j_call: TRBJ1-2; cdr3_nt: TGTGCCAGCAGTAAAACCCTCTCCTTC; cdr3_aa: CASSKTLSF
v_call: TRBV19; clone_size: NA; d_call: TRBD1; j_call: TRBJ2-4; cdr3_nt: TGTGCCAGTAGTATAGGGACAGGGTTCTTGTACTTC; cdr3_aa: CASSIGTGFLYF
v_call: TRBV14; clone_size: NA; d_call: NA; j_call: TRBJ2-3; cdr3_nt: TGTGCCAGCAGCCCTCCTCGGGTAGCTCCCGCTACGCAGTATTTT; cdr3_aa: CASSPPRVAPATQYF
v_call: TRBV15; clone_size: NA; d_call: TRBD1; j_call: TRBJ2-7; cdr3_nt: TGTGCCACCAGCAGACGGGGACAGGGAGAGTACGAGCAGTACTTC; cdr3_aa: CATSRRGQGEYEQYF
v_call: TRBV30; clone_size: NA; d_call: NA; j_call: TRBJ2-5; cdr3_nt: TGTGCCTGGACGGGGGAAGAGACCCAGTACTTC; cdr3_aa: CAWTGEETQYF
v_call: TRBV18; clone_size: NA; d_call: NA; j_call: TRBJ1-2; cdr3_nt: TGTGCCAGCTCACCGGTGGACGGGGTGACGGACTATGGCTACACCTTC; cdr3_aa: CASSPVDGVTDYGYTF
v_call: TRBV29-1; clone_size: NA; d_call: NA; j_call: TRBJ2-3; cdr3_nt: TGCAGCGTTGACGATCAGCGGGTGAGGGGAGGTACGCAGTATTTT; cdr3_aa: CSVDDQRVRGGTQYF
v_call: TRBV6-5; clone_size: NA; d_call: TRBD2; j_call: TRBJ2-7; cdr3_nt: TGTGCCAGCAGTAACCCGGGACTAGCCTCCTACGAGCAGTACTTC; cdr3_aa: CASSNPGLASYEQYF
v_call: TRBV5-1; clone_size: NA; d_call: NA; j_call: TRBJ2-1; cdr3_nt: TGCGCCAGCAGCTTGGGTTCCGGTTCTAGTGACGAGCAGTTCTTC; cdr3_aa: CASSLGSGSSDEQFF
v_call: TRBV7-9; clone_size: few; d_call: NA; j_call: TRBJ1-2; cdr3_nt: TGTGCCAGCAGCTTAGAGGGCTATGGCTACACCTTC; cdr3_aa: CASSLEGYGYTF
v_call: TRBV7-2; clone_size: NA; d_call: TRBD1; j_call: TRBJ1-5; cdr3_nt: TGTGCCAGCAGCTTGGGGCCAGGGGGTCAGCCCCAGCATTTT; cdr3_aa: CASSLGPGGQPQHF
v_call: TRBV6-1; clone_size: NA; d_call: TRBD1; j_call: TRBJ1-3; cdr3_nt: TGTGCCAGCAGTGAATCCGGGACAGCGTTCTCTGGAAACACCATATATTTT; cdr3_aa: CASSESGTAFSGNTIYF
v_call: TRBV4-1; clone_size: NA; d_call: TRBD2; j_call: TRBJ2-1; cdr3_nt: TGCGCCAGCAGCCAAGTTCTGGGGCGGGGGGCTTGGAGTGAGCAGTTCTTC; cdr3_aa: CASSQVLGRGAWSEQFF
v_call: TRBV19; clone_size: once; d_call: NA; j_call: TRBJ1-1; cdr3_nt: TGTGCCAGTAGTATAGCAAGGGGGGGCCAAGGGACTGAAGCTTTCTTT; cdr3_aa: CASSIARGGQGTEAFF
v_call: TRBV5-1; clone_size: NA; d_call: TRBD2; j_call: TRBJ2-7; cdr3_nt: TGCGCCAGCAGCTTAGGTAGCGGGGGGCTGAGCTCCTACGAGCAGTACTTC; cdr3_aa: CASSLGSGGLSSYEQYF
v_call: TRBV18; clone_size: NA; d_call: TRBD1; j_call: TRBJ1-5; cdr3_nt: TGTGCCAGCTCACCGCCAAGCCAGGGGGCGGATCAGCCCCAGCATTTT; cdr3_aa: CASSPPSQGADQPQHF
v_call: TRBV6-1; clone_size: NA; d_call: NA; j_call: TRBJ2-7; cdr3_nt: TGTGCCAGCAGTGAGGGAAACAGGGCACCCTACGAGCAGTACTTC; cdr3_aa: CASSEGNRAPYEQYF
v_call: TRBV10-3; clone_size: NA; d_call: NA; j_call: TRBJ2-1; cdr3_nt: TGTGCCTCCTGGGGTCCCACCGGTAATGAGCAGTTCTTC; cdr3_aa: CASWGPTGNEQFF
v_call: TRBV7-9; clone_size: NA; d_call: NA; j_call: TRBJ2-3; cdr3_nt: TGTGCCAGCAGCTTAAATTCTGGAGGTTGGGGGCAGTATTTT; cdr3_aa: CASSLNSGGWGQYF
v_call: TRBV7-2; clone_size: NA; d_call: TRBD2; j_call: TRBJ2-1; cdr3_nt: TGTGCCAGCAGCCAACATAGCGGGGGGGCCTCGAGCTCCTACAATGAGCAGTTCTTC; cdr3_aa: CASSQHSGGASSSYNEQFF
v_call: TRBV18; clone_size: NA; d_call: NA; j_call: TRBJ2-6; cdr3_nt: TGTGCCAGCTCCCCCGGGGTAGATTCTGGGGCCAACGTCCTGACTTTC; cdr3_aa: CASSPGVDSGANVLTF
v_call: TRBV12-5; clone_size: NA; d_call: NA; j_call: TRBJ1-1; cdr3_nt: TGTGCTAGTTCCGGGAGTTTGTTGAACACTGAAGCTTTCTTT; cdr3_aa: CASSGSLLNTEAFF
v_call: TRBV13; clone_size: few; d_call: NA; j_call: TRBJ1-6; cdr3_nt: TGTGCCAGCAGCGTAGGGACGGCCAATTCACCCCTCCACTTT; cdr3_aa: CASSVGTANSPLHF
v_call: TRBV7-8; clone_size: NA; d_call: TRBD2; j_call: TRBJ2-1; cdr3_nt: TGTGCCAGCAGCTTAGGGGGTAGTGGGGCCGGGACTAGACTTATTGAGCAGTTCTTC; cdr3_aa: CASSLGGSGAGTRLIEQFF
v_call: TRBV9; clone_size: NA; d_call: NA; j_call: TRBJ2-7; cdr3_nt: TGTGCCAGCAGCGTAGGGTGGGGGCCGGCCTACGAGCAGTACTTC; cdr3_aa: CASSVGWGPAYEQYF
v_call: TRBV4-2; clone_size: NA; d_call: NA; j_call: TRBJ1-3; cdr3_nt: TGTGCCAGCAGCCAAGAGAGGATGTCGGCAGGGAGACTCTCCTCTGGAAACACCATATATTTT; cdr3_aa: CASSQERMSAGRLSSGNTIYF
v_call: TRBV27; clone_size: NA; d_call: NA; j_call: TRBJ2-4; cdr3_nt: TGTGCCAGCAGTCCGTCGGGACTTCAGGGGGCCAAAAACATTCAGTACTTC; cdr3_aa: CASSPSGLQGAKNIQYF
v_call: TRBV4-2; clone_size: NA; d_call: TRBD2; j_call: TRBJ2-7; cdr3_nt: TGTGCCAGCAGCCAGGCCGGGACTAGCGGTCCCTACGAGCAGTACTTC; cdr3_aa: CASSQAGTSGPYEQYF
v_call: TRBV2; clone_size: once; d_call: NA; j_call: TRBJ1-1; cdr3_nt: TGTGCCAGCAGTGAAGGGGCGCCCGGAGCTTTCTTT; cdr3_aa: CASSEGAPGAFF
v_call: TRBV11-2; clone_size: NA; d_call: NA; j_call: TRBJ2-7; cdr3_nt: TGTGCCAGCAGCTTAGGGCAGAACTACGAGCAGTACTTC; cdr3_aa: CASSLGQNYEQYF
v_call: TRBV5-6; clone_size: NA; d_call: TRBD1; j_call: TRBJ1-2; cdr3_nt: TGTGCCAGCTCCATTTTTGGACAGGTAACAGGCTACACCTTC; cdr3_aa: CASSIFGQVTGYTF
v_call: TRBV19; clone_size: NA; d_call: NA; j_call: TRBJ2-1; cdr3_nt: TGTGCCAGTAGTTTGGGGACCGATGAGCAGTTCTTC; cdr3_aa: CASSLGTDEQFF
v_call: TRBV4-1; clone_size: NA; d_call: TRBD2; j_call: TRBJ2-7; cdr3_nt: TGCGCCAGCAGCCAAGATTTTGCGGGGGATCACTACGAGCAGTACTTC; cdr3_aa: CASSQDFAGDHYEQYF
v_call: TRBV2; clone_size: NA; d_call: TRBD1; j_call: TRBJ2-2; cdr3_nt: TGTGCCAGCAGTGAACGGACAGGATCGAACACCGGGGAGCTGTTTTTT; cdr3_aa: CASSERTGSNTGELFF
v_call: TRBV12-5; clone_size: NA; d_call: TRBD1; j_call: TRBJ2-7; cdr3_nt: TGTGCTAGTGGTACGGACAGGGTCTCCTACGAGCAGTACTTC; cdr3_aa: CASGTDRVSYEQYF
v_call: TRBV2; clone_size: NA; d_call: NA; j_call: TRBJ2-2; cdr3_nt: TGTGCCAGCAGATCTACTACAGTGGGTGGCGGGGAGCTGTTTTTT; cdr3_aa: CASRSTTVGGGELFF
v_call: TRBV5-1; clone_size: NA; d_call: TRBD2; j_call: TRBJ2-2; cdr3_nt: TGCGCCAGCAGCCCGAGCGGGACTAGCGTTGTCGGGGGGACCGGGGAGCTGTTTTTT; cdr3_aa: CASSPSGTSVVGGTGELFF
v_call: TRBV5-6; clone_size: NA; d_call: NA; j_call: TRBJ2-5; cdr3_nt: TGTGCCAGCAGCCCCCGAGGCAGGTTGGAGACCCAGTACTTC; cdr3_aa: CASSPRGRLETQYF
v_call: TRBV5-1; clone_size: NA; d_call: TRBD1; j_call: TRBJ1-2; cdr3_nt: TGCGCCAGCAGCCCAGGGGACAGAAACTATGGCTACACCTTC; cdr3_aa: CASSPGDRNYGYTF
v_call: TRBV14; clone_size: NA; d_call: NA; j_call: TRBJ2-1; cdr3_nt: TGTGCCAGCAGCCAAGAGCGGGGGCAAGTCAGCCATGAGCAGTTCTTC; cdr3_aa: CASSQERGQVSHEQFF
v_call: TRBV7-6; clone_size: once; d_call: NA; j_call: TRBJ2-7; cdr3_nt: TGTGCCAGCAGCTTAGTGGCCTCAGAGCAGTACTTC; cdr3_aa: CASSLVASEQYF